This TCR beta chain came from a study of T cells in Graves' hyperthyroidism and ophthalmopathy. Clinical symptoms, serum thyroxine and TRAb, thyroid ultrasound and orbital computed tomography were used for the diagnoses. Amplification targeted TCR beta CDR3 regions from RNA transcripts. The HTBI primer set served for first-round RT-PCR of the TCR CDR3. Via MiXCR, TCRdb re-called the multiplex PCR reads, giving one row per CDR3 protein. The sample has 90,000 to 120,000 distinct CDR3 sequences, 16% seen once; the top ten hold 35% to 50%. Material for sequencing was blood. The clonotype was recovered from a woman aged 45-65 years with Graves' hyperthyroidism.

The CDR3 protein is CASSARQGPYEQYF. CDR3 in DNA: TGTGCCAGCAGCGCGAGACAGGGTCCCTACGAGCAGTACTTC. The gene calls are TRBV2 and TRBJ2-7; 7 positions agree with TRBD1. From germline, CDR1 is SNHLY and CDR2 FYNNEI. V lost 6 bases and J lost 2; bases outside the gene matches: 7. The CDR3 extends over 14 amino acids.